This T cell receptor beta chain was sequenced for a study of brain T cells in children with intractable seizures. Trimming shortened V by 2 bases and J by 1 base, and 14 bases separated the two germline ends. Germline assignment: CDR1 SEHNR and CDR2 FQNEAQ (reference sequence). The CDR3 spans 17 residues. Sequencing was limited to surgery cases with top T cell transcript signatures in brain tissue. Findings of the study overall: Viral specificity was inferred only from CDR3 similarity; HCMV serostatus was unknown.

As for this clone: Its target is unknown.

Assay used: immunoSEQ multiplex PCR; TCRdb lists only in-frame clones, some missing. The sample lists under 150,000 clones; 90% to 95% were seen once. The material sequenced was peripheral blood, taken at surgery. The sequence was collected from a boy less than two years old with hemimegalencephaly and intractable seizures. This chain joins TRBV7-9 and TRBJ2-2; the D is unclear. CDR3 in amino acids: CASSLLGSFLNTGELFF. The CDR3 nucleotides are TGTGCCAGCAGCTTACTCGGCAGCTTCTTGAACACCGGGGAGCTGTTTTTT.